The 26 T cell receptor beta chains reported below all come from one sample, sequenced in a study of blood T cell repertoires in COVID-19 (dated by TCRdb to 2018 to 2020). The method was the immunoSEQ multiplex PCR assay. Imported from immuneACCESS, the table was reduced by TCRdb to in-frame sequences with V and J called. These copies leave out some clones; in studies compared against another copy, an unresolved V gene accounts for under half, and the cause of the remainder is not known. The sample includes tens of thousands of clones, with around 85% observed a single time. Jointly, the top ten make up approximately 20% of the sample. Material: peripheral blood. Every receptor here comes from a woman aged 55-69 years with COVID-19, enrolled during active disease.

The J gene is TRBJ2-2, the V gene TRBV7-7; 10 bases fit TRBD2. J was trimmed by 3 bases and V by 1 base; bases with no gene match: 2. CDR1 is SSHAT and CDR2 is FNYEAQ in the germline V gene (reference sequence). This CDR3 contains 16 residues. The CDR3 reads CASSLVAGGHTGELFF. In DNA form, the CDR3 reads TGTGCCAGCAGCTTAGTAGCGGGGGGCCACACCGGGGAGCTGTTTTTT.

J is TRBJ1-6 and V is TRBV6-5; the match to TRBD1 covers 8 bases. The V gene end was trimmed by 6 bases and the J gene end by 8 bases; junction bases not matched to a gene: 3. Looked up from germline, CDR1 is MNHEY and CDR2 is SVGAGI. The CDR3 is 13 residues long. DNA for the CDR3: TGTGCCAGCAGGGACAGGGTAGATTCACCCCTCCACTTT. It encodes CASRDRVDSPLHF.

The J gene is TRBJ1-3, the V gene TRBV6-5; D unresolved. Germline loops: CDR1 MNHEY, CDR2 SVGAGI. This CDR3 is built from 16 residues. V lost 0 bases and J 0 bases, leaving 9 bases between the germline ends. CDR3 amino acids: CASSYSAGPSGNTIYF. In nucleotides, the CDR3 is TGTGCCAGCAGTTACTCGGCAGGCCCCTCTGGAAACACCATATATTTT.

As to this clone: This sample includes further DNA sequences coding for the same CDR3. This chain uses TRBV7-9 with TRBJ2-3; 8 bases line up with TRBD1. Germline CDR1 and CDR2: SEHNR and FQNEAQ (reference sequence). The CDR3 is 15 amino acids. The V segment lost 2 bases and the J segment 2 bases; nucleotides outside the gene matches: 3. CDR3 amino acids: CASSLRTGTTDTQYF. CDR3 nucleotides: TGTGCCAGCAGCTTACGGACAGGGACCACAGATACGCAGTATTTT.

The CDR3 here is CASSLGTGANNSPLHF. Written as DNA, the CDR3 is TGTGCCAGCAGCTTGGGGACAGGGGCGAATAATTCACCCCTCCACTTT. The gene calls are TRBV5-6 and TRBJ1-6, with TRBD1 matching 9 bases. This CDR3 has 16 amino acids. V trimming: 0 bases; J trimming: 5 bases; junction bases outside the gene matches: 3. The germline gives CDR1 SGHDT, CDR2 YYEEEE.

J is TRBJ1-4 and V is TRBV19; TRBD1 aligns across 8 bases. The V segment lost 6 bases and the J segment 5 bases; nucleotides outside the gene matches: 5. The germline gives CDR1 LNHDA, CDR2 SQIVND (reference sequence). The CDR3 is 14 residues long. The CDR3 reads CASRGQGKNEKLFF. As DNA, the CDR3 is TGTGCCAGTAGAGGACAGGGAAAGAATGAAAAACTGTTTTTT. Full variable domain (outside the CDR3, taken from reference TRBV19 and TRBJ1-4): DGGITQSPKYLFRKEGQNVTLSCEQNLNHDAMYWYRQDPGQGLRLIYYSQIVNDFQKGDIAEGYSVSREKKESFPLTVTSAQKNPTAFYLCASRGQGKNEKLFFGSGTQLSVL.

V usage is TRBV19 and J usage is TRBJ1-4; 10 bases match TRBD1. The CDR3 extends over 15 amino acids. The germline V gene has CDR1 LNHDA and CDR2 SQIVND (reference sequence). J lost 10 bases, V lost 3 bases, and 8 bases had no gene match. DNA for the CDR3: TGTGCCAGTAGTATCTGGACAGGGGGAGAGGGAAAACTGTTTTTT. Translated, it gives CASSIWTGGEGKLFF.

The gene calls are TRBV12-3 or TRBV12-4 and TRBJ1-6; D might be TRBD1 (5 bases). V gave up 5 bases and J gave up 14 bases, with 16 bases separating them. This CDR3 is built from 13 residues. The CDR3 nucleotides read TGTGCCAGCAGTAGACAACCCGGGGGAACCCTCCACTTT. It yields the protein CASSRQPGGTLHF.

In this sample, this clone turned up a few times. This chain connects TRBV30 to TRBJ1-6; D gene uncertain. Trimming stripped 3 bases from V and 2 bases from J, with 5 bases between. Looked up from germline, CDR1 is GTSNPN and CDR2 is SVGIG (reference sequence). The CDR3 length is 13 residues. The CDR3 coding sequence is TGTGCCTGGAGGGAGACCTATAATTCACCCCTCCACTTT. This translates into CAWRETYNSPLHF.

V is TRBV20-1 and J is TRBJ2-4, with 11 bases that match TRBD2. The CDR3 is 15 residues long. CDR1 and CDR2 (germline): DFQATT, SNEGSKA (reference sequence). V gave up 3 bases and J gave up 8 bases; unmatched junction bases: 9. The DNA for the CDR3 is TGCAGTGCTAGTTACAGACTAGCGGGGCGGTACATTCAGTACTTC. Encoded protein: CSASYRLAGRYIQYF.

The gene calls are TRBV29-1 and TRBJ2-1; TRBD1 matches 10 bases. Per the germline V gene, CDR1 is SQVTM and CDR2 is ANQGSEA. The CDR3 totals 15 residues. CDR3 coding DNA: TGCACCATCCGAGGGGGACAGGGGTCATACAATGAGCAGTTCTTC. Its translation: CTIRGGQGSYNEQFF.

Regarding this clone: Other DNA sequences in this specimen translate into the identical CDR3. CDR3 nucleotide sequence: TGTGCCAGCTCACCGTACCGACTGGAGACCTCCTACGAGCAGTACTTC. Translating it yields CASSPYRLETSYEQYF. The chain carries TRBV18 and TRBJ2-7, with D uncertain. V lost 3 bases to trimming and J lost 0 bases, with 15 bases between them. The germline V gene has CDR1 KGHSH and CDR2 LQKENI. This CDR3 comprises 16 residues.

This clone was seen a single time. The chain couples TRBV2 to TRBJ1-1; tentatively, D is TRBD1 (6 bases). V was shortened by 8 bases and J by 2 bases, with 15 bases between the two germline ends. CDR1 and CDR2 from the germline V gene are SNHLY and FYNNEI. The CDR3 covers 14 residues. The CDR3, as DNA: TGTGCCAGCTTGCTCCGGGACAAAAACACTGAAGCTTTCTTT. This encodes CASLLRDKNTEAFF.

This chain links TRBV10-1 with TRBJ2-3; the D gene is possibly TRBD2 (5 bases). V was trimmed by 5 bases and J by 1 base, leaving 13 bases between them. The CDR3 totals 15 residues. Germline V CDR1 and CDR2: WNHNN, SYGVQD (reference sequence). The DNA for the CDR3 is TGCGCCAGCAGTCGAGGGCCCACTGGCACAGATACGCAGTATTTT. As protein: CASSRGPTGTDTQYF.

V gene TRBV7-9 combines with J gene TRBJ1-2; possibly TRBD1 for D (5 bases). V dropped 4 bases and J dropped 1 base, with 19 bases sitting between them. Per germline, CDR1 SEHNR and CDR2 FQNEAQ (reference sequence). The CDR3 loop spans 17 amino acids. The CDR3 coding sequence is TGTGCCAGCAGCTCTATTTTGGCGGGACGGAATAACTATGGCTACACCTTC. It is translated as CASSSILAGRNNYGYTF.

The genes are TRBV21-1 and TRBJ2-7; TRBD1 is the table's D call and was not checked against the DNA. TRBV21-1 is a pseudogene. The CDR3 is 13 residues long. This CDR3 is CASSKVYRYEQYF. The DNA of the CDR3 is TGTGCCAGCAGCAAAGTGTACAGATACGAGCAGTACTTC.

Only a few counts were recorded for this clone. CDR3 residues: CASSIGLNSYNEQFF. The CDR3 bases are TGTGCCAGTAGTATTGGCTTAAACTCCTACAATGAGCAGTTCTTC. The rearrangement links TRBV19 to TRBJ2-1, with D unclear. Trimming left V 3 bases short and J 0 bases short, with 9 bases between. Germline V CDR1 and CDR2: LNHDA, SQIVND (reference sequence). The CDR3 has 15 residues.

The chain has TRBV7-9 and TRBJ2-5, with TRBD2 identical over 7 bases. Unmatched junction bases numbered 10, after V lost 8 bases and J lost 7 bases. Germline V CDR1 and CDR2: SEHNR, FQNEAQ (reference sequence). This CDR3 is built from 13 residues. CDR3 residues: CASPREDTGTQYF. DNA for the CDR3: TGTGCCAGCCCCCGGGAGGACACAGGGACCCAGTACTTC. Filled out from reference TRBV7-9 and TRBJ2-5, the complete variable domain reads DTGVSQNPRHKITKRGQNVTFRCDPISEHNRLYWYRQTLGQGPEFLTYFQNEAQLEKSRLLSDRFSAERPKGSFSTLEIQRTEQGDSAMYLCASPREDTGTQYFGPGTRLLVL.

This clone was seen a handful of times. The chain joins TRBV3-1 (or the pseudogene TRBV3-2) to TRBJ1-5, with 7 nucleotides matching TRBD1. CDR3 size: 13 residues. With 3 bases clipped from V and 9 bases from J, the junction kept 5 bases outside the gene matches. Germline V gene sequence: CDR1 LGHDT, CDR2 YNNKEL (reference sequence). The CDR3, as DNA: TGTGCCAGCAGCCAGCGACAGGGACTGCCCCAGCATTTT. Its protein is CASSQRQGLPQHF.

This clone was seen a handful of times. The V gene is TRBV29-1, the J gene TRBJ2-5; no definite D call. V was cut by 5 bases and J by 5 bases, with 9 bases left in between. In germline, CDR1 is SQVTM, CDR2 ANQGSEA. The CDR3 extends over 11 amino acids. This CDR3 is CSVRSAETQYF. CDR3 sequence (DNA): TGCAGCGTTCGGAGTGCGGAGACCCAGTACTTC.

This sequence joins TRBV7-9 and TRBJ1-1; D is uncertain. Germline CDR1 reads SEHNR; CDR2 reads FQNEAQ (reference sequence). V lost 3 bases to trimming and J lost 6 bases, with 8 bases between them. This CDR3 is 12 amino acids long. The CDR3, as DNA: TGTGCCAGCAGCTTGTACGGGGCTGAAGCTTTCTTT. It codes for CASSLYGAEAFF.

V and J are TRBV19 and TRBJ2-7; D perhaps matches TRBD1 (6 bases). CDR1 and CDR2 from the germline V gene are LNHDA and SQIVND (reference sequence). The CDR3 contains 13 residues. V lost 0 bases, J lost 6 bases, and 9 bases lay in between. The DNA of the CDR3 is TGTGCCAGTAGTATAGATTTAGGGGGCGAGCAGTACTTC. Protein sequence: CASSIDLGGEQYF.

This clone was observed a single time. V usage is TRBV29-1 and J usage is TRBJ1-2; possible D gene TRBD1, 5 bases. Germline values: CDR1 SQVTM, CDR2 ANQGSEA. The CDR3 loop spans 14 amino acids. V gave up 6 bases and J gave up 4 bases, with 18 bases separating them. The CDR3 region is CSVGGSPEGYGYTF. The CDR3 region has the DNA TGCAGCGTCGGGGGGAGCCCGGAGGGCTATGGCTACACCTTC.

The gene calls are TRBV9 and TRBJ2-7; D is undetermined. Germline loops: CDR1 SGDLS, CDR2 YYNGEE. V lost 0 bases to trimming and J lost 2 bases, with 6 bases between them. The CDR3 spans 13 residues. CDR3 bases: TGTGCCAGCAGCGTAGGCGTAGCCTACGAGCAGTACTTC. Translation: CASSVGVAYEQYF.

V and J are TRBV6-6 and TRBJ2-1; D might be TRBD1 (6 bases). V was trimmed by 8 bases and J by 7 bases, leaving 12 bases between them. Germline CDR1 reads MNHNY; CDR2 reads SVGAGI (reference sequence). This CDR3 region has 12 residues. The CDR3 loop is CASRGQLNEQFF. Written as DNA, the CDR3 is TGTGCCAGCCGTGGACAGCTTAATGAGCAGTTCTTC.

The rearrangement joins TRBV3-1 (or the pseudogene TRBV3-2) to TRBJ2-5; no reliable D call. This CDR3 contains 13 residues. The germline V gene has CDR1 LGHDT and CDR2 YNNKEL (reference sequence). Trimming pared 0 bases from V and 4 bases from J, leaving 6 bases between. The DNA for the CDR3 is TGTGCCAGCAGCCAAGATGGGCTAGAGACCCAGTACTTC. This encodes CASSQDGLETQYF.